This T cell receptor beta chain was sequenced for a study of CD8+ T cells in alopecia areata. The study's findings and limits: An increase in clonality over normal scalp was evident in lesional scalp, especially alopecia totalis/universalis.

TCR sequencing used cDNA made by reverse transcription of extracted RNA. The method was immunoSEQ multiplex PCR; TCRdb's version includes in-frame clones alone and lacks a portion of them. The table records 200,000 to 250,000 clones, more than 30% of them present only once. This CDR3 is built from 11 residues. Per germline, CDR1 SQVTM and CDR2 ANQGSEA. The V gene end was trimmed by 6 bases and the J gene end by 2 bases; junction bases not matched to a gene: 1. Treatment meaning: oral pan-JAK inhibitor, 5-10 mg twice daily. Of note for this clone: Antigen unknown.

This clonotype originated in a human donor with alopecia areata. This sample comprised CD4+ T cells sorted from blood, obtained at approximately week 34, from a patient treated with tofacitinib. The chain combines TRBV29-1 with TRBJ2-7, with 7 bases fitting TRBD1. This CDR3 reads CSVTGAYEQYF. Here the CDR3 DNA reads TGCAGCGTCACAGGGGCCTACGAGCAGTACTTC.